Below, 29 T cell receptor beta chains from the same sample are listed, as sequenced in a study of T-cell memory formation after mild COVID-19. Each CDR3 protein is one row after TCRdb ran MiXCR on the 5' RACE reads. The data contain 470,000 or so distinct CDR3 sequences, roughly 18% of them seen just once; the ten biggest clones take up roughly an eighth. Sequenced sample: PBMCs or a T cell subset sorted from them (not recorded which). These receptors all stem from an adult woman who had mild COVID-19 (a few samples of this study predate the infection). Cell type and time point are not known.

The chain uses TRBV24-1 and TRBJ2-5, with a tentative D call TRBD2 (6 bases). V lost 4 bases and J lost 5, with 16 bases in between. The CDR3 totals 15 residues. Germline CDR1 and CDR2: KGHDR and SFDVKD. The CDR3 DNA follows: TGTGCCACCAGTGACGCTAGCGTCCAAGGGGAGACCCAGTACTTC. Protein product: CATSDASVQGETQYF.

The rearrangement uses TRBV15 and TRBJ2-7, with 7 bases lining up with TRBD2. Losses at the gene ends were 4 bases for V and 5 bases for J; bases not matched to a gene: 2. CDR1 LNHNV and CDR2 YYDKDF come from the germline V gene (reference sequence). The CDR3 is made up of 12 amino acids. Here the CDR3 reads CATSTGRNEQYF. The DNA of the CDR3 is TGTGCCACCAGCACCGGGAGGAACGAGCAGTACTTC. Based on the CDR3 plus reference TRBV15 and TRBJ2-7, the full variable domain is DAMVIQNPRYQVTQFGKPVTLSCSQTLNHNVMYWYQQKSSQAPKLLFHYYDKDFNNEADTPDNFQSRRPNTSFCFLDIRSPGLGDTAMYLCATSTGRNEQYFGPGTRLTVT.

This clonotype was picked up a small number of times. This CDR3 reads CASSQRQGEYSPLHF. As DNA, the CDR3 is TGTGCCAGCAGCCAACGACAGGGGGAGTATTCACCCCTCCACTTT. The chain recombines TRBV4-2 with TRBJ1-6; 9 bases are shared with TRBD1. V gave up 2 bases and J gave up 8 bases; unmatched junction bases: 4. Germline V gene sequence: CDR1 LGHNA, CDR2 YNFKEQ. The CDR3 runs 15 residues.

With regard to this clonotype: At one boundary the junction diverges from the germline segment, which might be a read error. The chain uses TRBV12-3 or TRBV12-4 and TRBJ2-7; D might be TRBD1 (5 bases). CDR3 length: 12 residues. The CDR3 sequence is CARSLRGYEQYF. In DNA, the CDR3 is TGTGCCAGAAGTTTAAGGGGCTACGAGCAGTACTTC.

This chain uses TRBV19 with TRBJ2-7; 9 bases fit TRBD2. The CDR3 has 14 residues. Losses at the gene ends were 6 bases for V and 2 bases for J; bases not matched to a gene: 5. Looked up from germline, CDR1 is LNHDA and CDR2 is SQIVND (reference sequence). This chain's CDR3 is CASRMAGGTYEQYF. For the CDR3, the DNA is TGTGCCAGTAGGATGGCGGGAGGGACCTACGAGCAGTACTTC.

In this sample, this clonotype turned up a few times. The J gene is TRBJ2-1, the V gene TRBV20-1, with D tentatively TRBD1 or TRBD2 (6 bases each). CDR1 DFQATT and CDR2 SNEGSKA come from the germline V gene (reference sequence). CDR3 length equals 14 residues. Trimming shortened V by 7 bases and J by 0 bases, and 13 bases separated the two germline ends. The CDR3 region has the DNA TGCAGTGTTCCGGGGGCTGCCTCCTACAATGAGCAGTTCTTC. Translating it yields CSVPGAASYNEQFF.

The chain combines TRBV6-2 or TRBV6-3 with TRBJ1-5; perhaps TRBD1 as D (5 bases). From germline, CDR1 is MNHEY and CDR2 SVGEGT. V was cut by 6 bases and J by 2 bases, with 14 bases left in between. This CDR3 comprises 15 residues. The CDR3 loop is CASRPGGLGNQPQHF. The CDR3, as DNA: TGTGCCAGCAGACCCGGGGGGTTAGGCAATCAGCCCCAGCATTTT.

This clonotype has just a few counts. This sequence joins TRBV5-1 and TRBJ1-6; TRBD1 is a possible D gene (6 bases). The CDR3 spans 15 residues. Germline assignment: CDR1 SGHRS and CDR2 YFSETQ. The ends were cut back, 0 bases at V and 7 bases at J, with 11 bases in the middle. The CDR3 DNA is TGCGCCAGCAGCTTGGCCTTTAGGGGGAATTCACCCCTCCACTTT. It yields the protein CASSLAFRGNSPLHF. The variable domain in full, completed from reference TRBV5-1 and TRBJ1-6, reads KAGVTQTPRYLIKTRGQQVTLSCSPISGHRSVSWYQQTPGQGLQFLFEYFSETQRNKGNFPGRFSGRQFSNSRSEMNVSTLELGDSALYLCASSLAFRGNSPLHFGNGTRLTVT.

The chain joins TRBV4-1 to TRBJ2-1; TRBD2 agrees at 11 bases. Germline CDR1 is MGHRA and CDR2 is YSYEKL. The V and J ends lost 0 bases and 3 bases, in that order; junction bases with no gene match: 7. The CDR3 loop spans 18 amino acids. The DNA for the CDR3 is TGCGCCAGCAGCCAAGAACCTAGACTAGCGGGGTACTACAATGAGCAGTTCTTC. Protein: CASSQEPRLAGYYNEQFF.

This clonotype was observed a few times. The V and J genes are TRBV29-1 and TRBJ1-2, with D perhaps matching TRBD1 (6 bases). The CDR3 contains 13 residues. Germline loops: CDR1 SQVTM, CDR2 ANQGSEA. Trimming pared 4 bases from V and 2 bases from J, leaving 11 bases between. In DNA, the CDR3 is TGCAGCGTTGCCCCAGGGGCCAACTATGGCTACACCTTC. Encoded protein: CSVAPGANYGYTF.

The rearrangement uses TRBV4-3 and TRBJ2-1; 8 positions agree with TRBD2. The germline V gene has CDR1 LGHNA and CDR2 YSLEER. The CDR3 sequence is 15 residues long. V trimming: 6 bases; J trimming: 10 bases; junction bases outside the gene matches: 14. The CDR3, as DNA: TGCGCCAGCAGTGAACCGGGACTAGGAGTGATGGAGCAGTTCTTC. This translates into CASSEPGLGVMEQFF.

The chain couples TRBV19 to TRBJ1-2; TRBD1 is a possible D gene (5 bases). Trimming stripped 9 bases from V and 6 bases from J, with 23 bases between. Germline lookup yields CDR1 LNHDA and CDR2 SQIVND (reference sequence). CDR3 size: 15 residues. The CDR3 reads CASTSSPGYLDGYTF. The CDR3 coding sequence is TGTGCCAGCACCTCGAGCCCAGGGTATCTTGATGGCTACACCTTC.

The gene calls are TRBV29-1 and TRBJ1-2, with D hard to call. CDR3 length: 12 amino acids. Germline V gives CDR1 SQVTM, CDR2 ANQGSEA. V lost 4 bases, J lost 6 bases, and 12 bases lay in between. CDR3 in amino acids: CSVGMGVDGYTF. The CDR3 region has the DNA TGCAGCGTTGGCATGGGAGTGGATGGCTACACCTTC.

This clonotype was seen a few times. The chain joins TRBV9 to TRBJ2-1; 7 bases map to TRBD1. V lost 0 bases to trimming and J lost 4 bases; unmatched junction nucleotides: 10. The CDR3 length is 17 residues. Germline CDR1 reads SGDLS; CDR2 reads YYNGEE. DNA for the CDR3: TGTGCCAGCAGCGTAGGACAGGGTCCTGTAGCGTACAATGAGCAGTTCTTC. It translates to CASSVGQGPVAYNEQFF.

This chain uses TRBV5-4 with TRBJ1-6; possible D gene TRBD1, 5 bases. Germline-derived CDR1 and CDR2 are SGHNT and YYREEE (reference sequence). Trimming took 4 bases from V and 11 from J, leaving 16 bases between them. This CDR3 is 14 amino acids long. CDR3 DNA: TGTGCCAGCAGCCGACGCGAGGCAGGGACACCCCTCCACTTT. Translating gives CASSRREAGTPLHF.

This clonotype was seen more than once but under ten times. V usage is TRBV29-1 and J usage is TRBJ2-3, with a possible D match to TRBD2 (7 bases). CDR1 SQVTM and CDR2 ANQGSEA come from the germline V gene. The V gene lost 5 bases and the J gene lost 1 base, with 13 bases spanning the gap. This CDR3 comprises 14 residues. CDR3 amino acids: CSVSRGRGTDTQYF. The CDR3 DNA is TGCAGCGTTTCAAGGGGGAGGGGCACAGATACGCAGTATTTT.

The CDR3 region has the DNA TGCAGTGCTAGAGGCACTAGCGGGAGGATGGATGAGCAGTTCTTC. It codes for CSARGTSGRMDEQFF. This sequence joins TRBV20-1 and TRBJ2-1; 12 nucleotides match TRBD2. This CDR3 has 15 amino acids. Looked up from germline, CDR1 is DFQATT and CDR2 is SNEGSKA (reference sequence). Trimming at V came to 1 base and at J to 8 bases, leaving 6 bases not matched to a gene.

V gene TRBV27 combines with J gene TRBJ2-2; 9 bases align to TRBD1. The CDR3 runs 15 residues. Trimming cost V 5 bases and J 6 bases; bases outside gene matches: 7. From germline, CDR1 is MNHEY and CDR2 SMNVEV (reference sequence). The CDR3 nucleotides read TGTGCCAGCAGTCGCACCTGGACAGGGGCCGGGGAGCTGTTTTTT. This encodes CASSRTWTGAGELFF.

The chain links TRBV19 to TRBJ1-5; 9 bases line up with TRBD1. The length of the CDR3 is 14 residues. Looked up from germline, CDR1 is LNHDA and CDR2 is SQIVND (reference sequence). V trimming: 5 bases; J trimming: 7 bases; junction bases outside the gene matches: 6. The CDR3 here is CASSVRDREQPQHF. The CDR3, as DNA: TGTGCCAGTAGTGTCCGGGACAGGGAGCAGCCCCAGCATTTT.

A few counts support this clonotype. The rearrangement joins TRBV7-3 to TRBJ2-1, with 7 bases lining up with TRBD1. The CDR3 has 17 residues. Germline V gives CDR1 SGHTA, CDR2 FQGTGA. V lost 4 bases and J lost 3; bases outside the gene matches: 12. The CDR3 sequence: CASSSEGAGGVYNEQFF. CDR3 DNA sequence: TGTGCCAGCAGCTCAGAGGGGGCAGGAGGTGTCTACAATGAGCAGTTCTTC.

The chain carries TRBV6-5 and TRBJ2-7; the D gene is possibly TRBD1 (5 bases). Germline V lookup: CDR1 MNHEY, CDR2 SVGAGI. Between the trimmed V and J ends, which lost 4 bases and 1 base, there was a span of 14 bases. This CDR3 has 15 residues. The CDR3 here is CASSSSPAGSYEQYF. In DNA, the CDR3 is TGTGCCAGCAGTTCCAGTCCCGCAGGGTCCTACGAGCAGTACTTC.

The chain uses TRBV18 and TRBJ2-5; 12 bases align to TRBD2. Germline CDR1 and CDR2: KGHSH and LQKENI. V lost 3 bases, J lost 9 bases, and 11 bases stayed unmatched. The CDR3 length is 16 residues. The CDR3 region has the DNA TGTGCCAGCTCACCTAATCTCAGGACTAGCGGGGCCTCCCAGTACTTC. As protein: CASSPNLRTSGASQYF.

This clonotype was picked up a small number of times. The V gene is TRBV5-5, the J gene TRBJ2-7; TRBD1 matches 12 bases. Per germline, CDR1 SGHKS and CDR2 YYEKEE (reference sequence). The CDR3 spans 15 residues. With 2 bases clipped from V and 5 bases from J, the junction kept 5 bases outside the gene matches. This CDR3 is CASSFWDRGPHEQYF. Here the CDR3 DNA reads TGTGCCAGCAGCTTTTGGGACAGGGGGCCCCACGAGCAGTACTTC.

This clonotype was observed a few times. The rearrangement joins TRBV20-1 to TRBJ2-1, with 13 bases that match TRBD2. The trim removed 5 bases at V and 0 bases at J, leaving 10 bases unmatched. This CDR3 is 18 amino acids long. The germline V gene encodes CDR1 DFQATT and CDR2 SNEGSKA (reference sequence). The CDR3 region is CSAPPTSGGLRSYNEQFF. CDR3 DNA: TGCAGTGCTCCCCCGACTAGCGGGGGGCTTCGCTCCTACAATGAGCAGTTCTTC.

This clonotype showed up many times. The rearrangement uses TRBV7-8 and TRBJ2-5, with 7 bases identical to TRBD2. The germline V gene encodes CDR1 SGHVS and CDR2 FQNEAQ. The CDR3 contains 14 residues. With V trimmed by 6 bases and J by 4 bases, 8 bases remained unmatched. For the CDR3, the DNA is TGTGCCAGCAGTTTGGGGGGGGGAAGAGAGACCCAGTACTTC. This sequence encodes CASSLGGGRETQYF.

The count of this clonotype is one. This chain connects TRBV7-2 to TRBJ2-1; 11 nucleotides match TRBD2. V shed 5 bases, J shed 4 bases, and the junction held 7 bases outside the gene matches. The CDR3 extends over 16 amino acids. Germline CDR1 reads SGHTA; CDR2 reads FQGNSA. The CDR3 DNA is TGTGCCAGCAGCACCCTTGGGACTAGCGGTTACAATGAGCAGTTCTTC. Translating gives CASSTLGTSGYNEQFF.

The chain recombines TRBV20-1 with TRBJ1-1; unclear D gene. V shed 1 base and J shed 3 bases, with 6 bases lying between them. The CDR3 runs to 12 residues. Germline V gives CDR1 DFQATT, CDR2 SNEGSKA (reference sequence). The CDR3 protein is CSARGRYTEAFF. CDR3 DNA sequence: TGCAGTGCTAGAGGTCGGTACACTGAAGCTTTCTTT.

In this sample, this clonotype turned up a few times. V is TRBV3-1 and J is TRBJ2-1; D call uncertain. Between the trimmed V and J ends, which lost 2 bases and 6 bases, there was a span of 11 bases. In germline, CDR1 is LGHDT, CDR2 YNNKEL (reference sequence). The CDR3 is 14 amino acids. DNA for the CDR3: TGTGCCAGCAGCCAAACCCCGGGCCGCAATGAGCAGTTCTTC. This codes for CASSQTPGRNEQFF.

There are a few counts of this clonotype. This chain's CDR3 is CASGTSGSISYEQYF. CDR3 nucleotides: TGCGCCAGTGGGACTAGCGGGAGTATCTCCTACGAGCAGTACTTC. This rearrangement joins TRBV10-2 to TRBJ2-7; 14 bases are shared with TRBD2. Germline CDR1 reads WSHSY; CDR2 reads SAAADI. The junction had 4 bases not matched to a gene; V was cut back by 9 bases and J by 0 bases. The length of the CDR3 is 15 residues.